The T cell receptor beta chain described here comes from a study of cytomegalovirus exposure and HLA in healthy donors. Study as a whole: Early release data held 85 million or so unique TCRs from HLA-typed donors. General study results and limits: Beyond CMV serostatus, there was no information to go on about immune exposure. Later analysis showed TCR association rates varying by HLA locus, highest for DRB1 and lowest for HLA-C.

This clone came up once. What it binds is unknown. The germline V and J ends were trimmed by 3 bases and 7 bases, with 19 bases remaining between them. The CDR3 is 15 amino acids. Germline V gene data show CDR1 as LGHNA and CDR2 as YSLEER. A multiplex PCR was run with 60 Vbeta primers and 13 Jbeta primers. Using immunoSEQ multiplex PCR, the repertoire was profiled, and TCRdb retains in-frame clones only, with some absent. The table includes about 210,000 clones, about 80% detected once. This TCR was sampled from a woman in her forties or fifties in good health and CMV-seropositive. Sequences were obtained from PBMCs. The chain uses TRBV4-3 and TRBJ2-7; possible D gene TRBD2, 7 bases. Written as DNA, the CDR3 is TGCGCCAGCAGCCATGGGGGGGGGCTAGCAAGGGAGCAGTACTTC. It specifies CASSHGGGLAREQYF.